One sample yielded the 16 T cell receptor beta chains listed below, sequenced in a study of PD-L1 blockade in urothelial cancer. Generated by immunoSEQ multiplex PCR, the TCRdb table keeps only in-frame clones and is missing some. The sample lists some 120,000 clones; approximately 90% were seen once. As for time point: peripheral blood 6 weeks after treatment start. The sample was PBMCs, taken around atezolizumab (anti-PD-L1) treatment. These receptors were collected from a man aged 55 to 70 with urothelial cancer.

The chain combines TRBV7-2 with TRBJ1-2, with 7 bases lining up with TRBD1. Germline V gives CDR1 SGHTA, CDR2 FQGNSA. J lost 6 bases, V lost 3 bases, and 4 bases had no gene match. CDR3 size: 13 residues. CDR3 protein: CASSLRQGHGYTF. The CDR3 DNA is TGTGCCAGCAGCTTGAGACAGGGCCATGGCTACACCTTC.

The chain combines TRBV5-4 with TRBJ2-2; 10 bases agree with TRBD2. Germline V lookup: CDR1 SGHNT, CDR2 YYREEE (reference sequence). The length of the CDR3 is 16 residues. The V gene end was trimmed by 4 bases and the J gene end by 5 bases; junction bases not matched to a gene: 8. CDR3 nucleotides: TGTGCCAGCAGCGACCAAGCGGGAGGGCCGACCGGGGAGCTGTTTTTT. This encodes CASSDQAGGPTGELFF.

The chain is built from TRBV28 and TRBJ2-4; 8 bases agree with TRBD2. Trimming removed 5 bases from V and 1 base from J; junction bases left unmatched: 7. The CDR3 covers 16 residues. The V gene's germline CDR1 is MDHEN and CDR2 SYDVKM. CDR3 DNA sequence: TGTGCCAGCAGTCCCCCGCAGCGGGAGGCCAAAAACATTCAGTACTTC. Protein: CASSPPQREAKNIQYF.

This rearrangement joins TRBV5-1 to TRBJ2-7; 9 bases match TRBD1. The CDR3 totals 15 residues. The ends lost 7 bases at V and 3 bases at J; junction bases unmatched: 11. The germline V gene encodes CDR1 SGHRS and CDR2 YFSETQ. CDR3 nucleotide sequence: TGCGCCAGCTCGGCTAAGGACAGGGGAGGCTACGAGCAGTACTTC. This sequence encodes CASSAKDRGGYEQYF.

This clone turned up a few times. This chain joins TRBV5-8 and TRBJ2-3; D is uncertain. Trimming cost V 5 bases and J 5 bases, with 9 bases left between them. The CDR3 runs 12 residues. From germline, CDR1 is SGHTS and CDR2 YDEGEE. The CDR3 region has the DNA TGTGCCAGCAGTTCCCGCGGAGATACGCAGTATTTT. It yields the protein CASSSRGDTQYF.

The V and J genes are TRBV2 and TRBJ2-5, with 7 bases aligning to TRBD2. J lost 5 bases, V lost 8 bases, and 11 bases had no gene match. Germline assignment: CDR1 SNHLY and CDR2 FYNNEI. This CDR3 has 14 amino acids. Here the CDR3 DNA reads TGTGCCAGCCTAGAGGGAGGGGTGCGGGAGACCCAGTACTTC. Amino acid sequence: CASLEGGVRETQYF.

This chain connects TRBV6-1 to TRBJ2-2, with D possibly being TRBD2 (5 bases). Per germline, CDR1 MNHNS and CDR2 SASEGT. CDR3 length: 16 amino acids. Trimming shortened V by 3 bases and J by 6 bases, and 17 bases separated the two germline ends. Here the CDR3 DNA reads TGTGCCAGCAGTGATATGTGGAGGCTCCAATCCGGGGAGCTGTTTTTT. Translating it yields CASSDMWRLQSGELFF.

The J gene is TRBJ2-7, the V gene TRBV6-5; tentatively, D is TRBD2 (5 bases). V was trimmed by 1 base and J by 6 bases, leaving 16 bases between them. The germline V gene encodes CDR1 MNHEY and CDR2 SVGAGI. This CDR3 comprises 15 residues. The CDR3 bases are TGTGCCAGCAGTTACTTCGGACTCCTCCCTGGCGAGCAGTACTTC. As protein: CASSYFGLLPGEQYF.

V usage is TRBV27 and J usage is TRBJ2-7; maybe TRBD2 (6 bases). The germline V gene has CDR1 MNHEY and CDR2 SMNVEV (reference sequence). The CDR3 is 15 amino acids. Trimming cost V 7 bases and J 1 base, with 17 bases left between them. CDR3 in amino acids: CASTLTSAGSYEQYF. The CDR3 nucleotides read TGTGCCAGCACCCTGACTTCCGCGGGGTCCTACGAGCAGTACTTC.

V is TRBV11-2 and J is TRBJ1-1; the match to TRBD1 covers 11 bases. Germline V gene data show CDR1 as SGHAT and CDR2 as FQNNGV. CDR3 size: 15 residues. V lost 5 bases and J lost 7; bases outside the gene matches: 9. The CDR3 coding sequence is TGTGCCAGCAGCCCAGGACAGGGGGCGCGTAATGAAGCTTTCTTT. Translated: CASSPGQGARNEAFF.

The CDR3 region has the DNA TGTGCCAGTAGTATTGAGGCGGGGGCTAGCACAGATACGCAGTATTTT. Encoded protein: CASSIEAGASTDTQYF. The gene calls are TRBV19 and TRBJ2-3, with D possibly matching TRBD2 (7 bases). Germline V gene lookup returns CDR1 LNHDA and CDR2 SQIVND (reference sequence). The CDR3 totals 16 residues. The ends were cut back, 3 bases at V and 0 bases at J, with 13 bases in the middle.

This chain joins TRBV7-9 and TRBJ1-2; TRBD1 matches at 7 bases. The CDR3 length is 14 residues. Trimming took 3 bases from V and 4 from J; bases not matched to a gene: 5. Looked up from germline, CDR1 is SEHNR and CDR2 is FQNEAQ (reference sequence). The CDR3 reads CASSLDRYFYGYTF. CDR3 in DNA: TGTGCCAGCAGCTTGGACAGGTACTTCTATGGCTACACCTTC. The full variable domain, rest sourced from reference TRBV7-9 and TRBJ1-2, is DTGVSQNPRHKITKRGQNVTFRCDPISEHNRLYWYRQTLGQGPEFLTYFQNEAQLEKSRLLSDRFSAERPKGSFSTLEIQRTEQGDSAMYLCASSLDRYFYGYTFGSGTRLTVV.

The gene calls are TRBV5-1 and TRBJ1-6; 7 positions agree with TRBD1. V lost 4 bases to trimming and J lost 0 bases; unmatched junction nucleotides: 4. CDR3 length: 16 residues. Germline CDR1 and CDR2: SGHRS and YFSETQ. The CDR3 loop reads CASSPTGSSYNSPLHF. CDR3 coding DNA: TGCGCCAGCAGCCCGACAGGGAGCTCCTATAATTCACCCCTCCACTTT.

This rearrangement joins TRBV5-1 to TRBJ1-1, with D possibly TRBD1 on 6 matching bases. Germline loops: CDR1 SGHRS, CDR2 YFSETQ. Trimming removed 4 bases from V and 0 bases from J, with 13 bases in between. The CDR3 has 15 residues. The CDR3 region is CASSPLQGMNTEAFF. The CDR3 DNA follows: TGCGCCAGCAGCCCGTTACAGGGCATGAACACTGAAGCTTTCTTT.

This clone was counted once. V is TRBV19 and J is TRBJ1-5; 9 positions agree with TRBD1. The junction had 7 bases not matched to a gene; V was cut back by 6 bases and J by 4 bases. Per germline, CDR1 LNHDA and CDR2 SQIVND (reference sequence). The CDR3 runs to 15 residues. The CDR3 reads CASRDTDRGNQPQHF. CDR3 in DNA: TGTGCCAGTAGAGATACCGACAGGGGGAATCAGCCCCAGCATTTT. Based on the CDR3 plus reference TRBV19 and TRBJ1-5, the full variable domain is DGGITQSPKYLFRKEGQNVTLSCEQNLNHDAMYWYRQDPGQGLRLIYYSQIVNDFQKGDIAEGYSVSREKKESFPLTVTSAQKNPTAFYLCASRDTDRGNQPQHFGDGTRLSIL.

This chain links TRBV30 with TRBJ2-1; 16 nucleotides line up with TRBD2. CDR1 is GTSNPN and CDR2 is SVGIG in the germline V gene (reference sequence). CDR3 size: 15 residues. After removal of 1 base from V and 12 bases from J, the junction contained 6 bases not matched to a gene. The CDR3 nucleotides read TGTGCCTGGAGTGCAGGGACTAGCGGGGGGGAGGGGCAGTTCTTC. This gives the protein CAWSAGTSGGEGQFF.